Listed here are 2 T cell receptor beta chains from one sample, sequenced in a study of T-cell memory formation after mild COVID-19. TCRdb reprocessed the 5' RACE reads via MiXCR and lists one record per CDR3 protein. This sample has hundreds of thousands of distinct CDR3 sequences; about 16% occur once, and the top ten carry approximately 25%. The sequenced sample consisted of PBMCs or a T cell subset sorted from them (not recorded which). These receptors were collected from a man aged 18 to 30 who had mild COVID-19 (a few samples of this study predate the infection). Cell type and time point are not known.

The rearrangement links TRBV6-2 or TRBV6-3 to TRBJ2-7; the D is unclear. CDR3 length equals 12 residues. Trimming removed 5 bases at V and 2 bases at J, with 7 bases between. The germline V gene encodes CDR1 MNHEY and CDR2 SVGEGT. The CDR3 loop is CASSAAAYEQYV. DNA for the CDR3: TGTGCCAGCAGTGCCGCAGCCTACGAGCAGTACGTC.

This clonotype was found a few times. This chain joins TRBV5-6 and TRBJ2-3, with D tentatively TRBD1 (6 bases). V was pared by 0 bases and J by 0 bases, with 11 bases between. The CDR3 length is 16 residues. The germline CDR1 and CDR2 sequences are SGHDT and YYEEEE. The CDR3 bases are TGTGCCAGCAGCTTGGGATGGGGGCGGAGCACAGATACGCAGTATTTT. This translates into CASSLGWGRSTDTQYF.